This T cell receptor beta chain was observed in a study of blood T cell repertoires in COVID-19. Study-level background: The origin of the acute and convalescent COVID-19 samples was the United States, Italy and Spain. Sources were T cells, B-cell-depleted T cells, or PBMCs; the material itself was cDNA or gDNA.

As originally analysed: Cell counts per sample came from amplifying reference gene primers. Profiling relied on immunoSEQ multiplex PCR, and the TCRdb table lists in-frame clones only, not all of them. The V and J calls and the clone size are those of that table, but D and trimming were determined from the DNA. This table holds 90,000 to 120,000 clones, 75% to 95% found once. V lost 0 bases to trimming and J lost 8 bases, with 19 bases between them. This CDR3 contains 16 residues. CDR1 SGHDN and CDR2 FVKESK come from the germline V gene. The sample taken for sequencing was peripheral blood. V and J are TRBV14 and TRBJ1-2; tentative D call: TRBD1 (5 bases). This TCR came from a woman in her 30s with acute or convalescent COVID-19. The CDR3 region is CASSQDREGWGGGYTF. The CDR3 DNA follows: TGTGCCAGCAGCCAAGATCGCGAGGGCTGGGGGGGAGGCTACACCTTC.